This record covers a single T cell receptor (beta chain). Its antigen is still unknown. Treatment meaning: approximately nine-day PBMC culture with coronavirus spike peptide pools or control peptides (ViraFEST assay). Fresh replacement IL-2 medium substituted for half the medium on days 3 and 7. The data were obtained in a study of vaccination and CD4 T cells after COVID-19. Germline values: CDR1 MNHNS, CDR2 SASEGT. The CDR3 consists of 21 residues. The V and J ends lost 3 bases and 4 bases, in that order; junction bases with no gene match: 24. The Oncomine TCR Beta short-read assay sequenced DNA from cultured CD4+ T cells. A single record per CDR3 protein comes from TCRdb applying MiXCR to the PCR reads. Of about 21,000 distinct CDR3 sequences listed, roughly 47% are singletons.

The V gene is TRBV6-1, the J gene TRBJ1-2, with 9 bases matching TRBD1. This TCR was recovered from a human donor with COVID-19. The sequencing sample was made of cultured CD4+ T cells from blood. The CDR3 here is CASSDVALSVTGGQGLYGYTF. Here the CDR3 DNA reads TGTGCCAGCAGTGACGTCGCGCTCTCGGTAACGGGGGGACAGGGTCTCTATGGCTACACCTTC.